This T cell receptor (beta chain) was documented in a study of T-cell reconstitution after alpha-beta-depleted transplantation in children. The ends were cut back, 5 bases at V and 5 bases at J, with 6 bases in the middle. The CDR3 runs 12 residues. In germline, CDR1 is SGHTA, CDR2 FQGNSA. As it was prepared, the TCRbeta library received unique molecular identifiers. TCRdb analysed the PCR reads with MiXCR anew, one entry per CDR3 protein. The sample carries approximately 390,000 distinct CDR3 sequences, 9.5% to 13% recorded once. A few counts support this clonotype. Sequencing used PBMCs from the stem cell graft donor, obtained from the stem cell graft. This receptor was taken from a human donor who donated a stem cell graft to a child with acute myeloid leukemia. The chain combines TRBV7-2 with TRBJ1-4; D call uncertain. CDR3 sequence: CASSPDNEKLFF. In nucleotides, the CDR3 is TGTGCCAGCAGCCCCGACAATGAAAAACTGTTTTTT.